This record concerns one TCR beta chain sequence. Its antigen is undetermined. The data were obtained in a study of CD8+ T cells in alopecia areata. Findings and caveats of the study: TCR sharing across patients was less clear than in mice, possibly HLA-related.

Per germline, CDR1 SGDLS and CDR2 YYNGEE. This CDR3 region has 15 residues. V lost 1 base and J lost 0, with 9 bases in between. Following RNA extraction, reverse transcription yielded cDNA that acted as the sequencing template. Sequenced by immunoSEQ multiplex PCR; TCRdb stores in-frame clones only, minus some. The sample lists around 100,000 clones, about 60% seen once, with 8% to 10% in the top ten. The specimen sequenced was CD4+ T cells sorted from blood. The chain is built from TRBV9 and TRBJ2-3, with D perhaps given as TRBD1 or TRBD2 (6 bases each). The sequence was collected from a human donor in good health. In DNA, the CDR3 is TGTGCCAGCAGCGTAAGGGGGGCAAGCACAGATACGCAGTATTTT. Amino acids: CASSVRGASTDTQYF.